This is a list of T cell receptor beta chains from one sample in a study of blood T cell repertoires in COVID-19. Assay: immunoSEQ multiplex PCR; the TCRdb copy retains only in-frame clones and omits some. The sample lists about 55,000 clones, around 83% occurring once. What was sequenced was peripheral blood. The source is a woman aged 60 to 75 with acute or convalescent COVID-19. CDR3s include the opening cysteine and the closing phenylalanine or tryptophan. The D gene is left open where the match is weak. Rows give clone size only sometimes, using once, few, many, or a class for an expanded clone.

V gene	J gene	clone size	D gene	CDR3 length	CDR3 DNA	CDR3 protein
TRBV6-5	TRBJ1-1	-	-	13	TGTGCCTCTTCCGACAGCCTGAACACTGAAGCTTTCTTT	CASSDSLNTEAFF
TRBV4-2	TRBJ1-6	-	-	16	TGTGCCAGCAGCCAAGATCATTCTCAGCTAGATTCACCCCTCCACTTT	CASSQDHSQLDSPLHF
TRBV9	TRBJ2-7	medium-sized	-	18	TGTGCCAGCAGCCCTCCCATAACGAGGGGGACGATCCAAGACGAGCAGTACTTC	CASSPPITRGTIQDEQYF
TRBV5-1	TRBJ1-3	-	-	17	TGCGCCAGCAGCGTCCTCCCCGGGACACCCTCTGGAAACACCATATATTTT	CASSVLPGTPSGNTIYF
TRBV24-1	TRBJ1-2	-	TRBD1	17	TGTGCCACCAGTGATTCGGGGACAGGGGACAATCTCTATGGCTACACCTTC	CATSDSGTGDNLYGYTF
TRBV27	TRBJ2-7	-	-	15	TGTGCCAGCAGTTTAAAGGCCGACTTTTACTACGAGCAGTACTTC	CASSLKADFYYEQYF
TRBV18	TRBJ1-3	-	TRBD1	15	TGTGCCAGCTCACCGACAGGGAGTCTCGGAAACACCATATATTTT	CASSPTGSLGNTIYF
TRBV5-6	TRBJ1-4	-	TRBD1	16	TGTGCCAGCAGCCGACAGGGGATCGCAACTAATGAAAAACTGTTTTTT	CASSRQGIATNEKLFF
TRBV7-8	TRBJ1-5	-	TRBD1	16	TGTGCCAGCAGCTTAGGGGGGCCGGGACAGAATCAGCCCCAGCATTTT	CASSLGGPGQNQPQHF
TRBV9	TRBJ1-6	-	TRBD1	13	TGTGCCAGCAGCCAGACAGGGAATTCACCCCTCCACTTT	CASSQTGNSPLHF
TRBV5-8	TRBJ2-2	-	TRBD1	12	TGTGCCAGCGCCCGGACAGGGGGCGTTGGGTTTTTT	CASARTGGVGFF
TRBV11-3	TRBJ2-5	few	TRBD2	14	TGTGCCAGCAGCTTAGGCGGGGGGCTGGAGACCCAGTACTTC	CASSLGGGLETQYF
TRBV2	TRBJ2-7	-	TRBD2	16	TGTGCCAGCAGTGAAACCCGGACTAGCGGGAGTAACGAGCAGTACTTC	CASSETRTSGSNEQYF
TRBV7-9	TRBJ2-5	-	-	15	TGTGCCAGCAGCAAACAGGGAACCGTCCAAGAGACCCAGTACTTC	CASSKQGTVQETQYF
TRBV9	TRBJ2-7	-	-	17	TGTGCCAGCAGCTTAACTGGAGTGTCGGGACACACCTACGAGCAGTACTTC	CASSLTGVSGHTYEQYF
TRBV7-8	TRBJ1-5	-	-	15	TGTGCCAGCAGCTTCTACCCCCCGGGCAATCAGCCCCAGCATTTT	CASSFYPPGNQPQHF
TRBV28	TRBJ2-7	-	-	14	TGTGCCAGCAGAGATGGCGGGAACTCCTACGAGCAGTACTTC	CASRDGGNSYEQYF
TRBV6-5	TRBJ1-1	-	-	14	TGTGCCAGCAGTTCAGGGGCCCGGAACACTGAAGCTTTCTTT	CASSSGARNTEAFF
TRBV19	TRBJ1-1	-	TRBD1	15	TGTGCCAGTAGTCCCGGACAGGGTAGGCCCACTGAAGCTTTCTTT	CASSPGQGRPTEAFF
TRBV12-3/TRBV12-4	TRBJ1-4	-	-	13	TGTGCCAGCAGTTTAAGAAGGGGTGAAAAACTGTTTTTT	CASSLRRGEKLFF
TRBV6-4	TRBJ2-3	-	TRBD1	14	TGTGCCAGCAGTGGGACAGGGAGGTCAGATACGCAGTATTTT	CASSGTGRSDTQYF
TRBV18	TRBJ1-4	-	-	13	TGTGCCAGCACCCAGAGGGAGAATGAAAAACTGTTTTTT	CASTQRENEKLFF
TRBV28	TRBJ2-3	-	-	13	TGTGCCAGCAGTAACAGAGGCACAGATACGCAGTATTTT	CASSNRGTDTQYF
TRBV19	TRBJ1-3	-	-	14	TGTGCCAGCCACCCTGACAGATTGGGAAACACCATATATTTT	CASHPDRLGNTIYF
TRBV7-9	TRBJ1-2	medium-sized	-	17	TGTGCCAGCAGCCACACCAATGAAGACAGCCTGAACTATGGCTACACCTTC	CASSHTNEDSLNYGYTF
TRBV6-6	TRBJ1-2	-	TRBD1	15	TGTGCCAGCAGACGCCCTCAGGGGGTCAACTATGGCTACACCTTC	CASRRPQGVNYGYTF
TRBV5-6	TRBJ2-7	few	-	13	TGTGCCAGCAGCGGCATTGGGGGGTCCGAGCAGTACTTC	CASSGIGGSEQYF
TRBV7-9	TRBJ1-2	-	-	14	TGTGCCAGCAGCTTAGTGGGGGGTAACTATGGCTACACCTTC	CASSLVGGNYGYTF
TRBV30	TRBJ2-7	-	TRBD1	14	TGTGCCTGGAGTACGTGGACAGGGGCCTACGAGCAGTACTTC	CAWSTWTGAYEQYF
TRBV28	TRBJ1-2	-	-	12	TGTGCCAGCAGTTTGGGGGGTCAATGTGATCTTTTC	CASSLGGQCDLF
TRBV29-1	TRBJ1-1	-	-	14	TGCAGCCTCGTTGAGGTAGAGAGGAGGACTGAAGCTTTCTTT	CSLVEVERRTEAFF
TRBV30	TRBJ2-7	few	-	12	TGTGCCTGGGGACTAAACTCCTACGAGCAGTACTTC	CAWGLNSYEQYF
TRBV6-5	TRBJ2-7	-	-	15	TGTGCCAGCAGTTACTCGTGGTCCGGGAACTACGAGCAGTACTTC	CASSYSWSGNYEQYF
TRBV19	TRBJ1-1	-	TRBD1	15	TGTGCCAGTAGTTTACCGGGACAGGGACGGACTGAAGCTTTCTTT	CASSLPGQGRTEAFF
TRBV19	TRBJ2-1	-	TRBD2	17	TGTGCCAGTAGTATAGAGACCGGGACTAGCGGGAGTAATGAGCAGTTCTTC	CASSIETGTSGSNEQFF
TRBV4-1	TRBJ2-1	-	-	16	TGCGCCAGCAGCCAAGTCGGGGGACCCCCTTCCAATGAGCAGTTCTTC	CASSQVGGPPSNEQFF
TRBV6-5	TRBJ2-3	-	-	13	TGTGCCAGCAGTTTACTACGCACAGATACGCAGTATTTT	CASSLLRTDTQYF
TRBV28	TRBJ2-7	-	TRBD2	13	TGTGCCAGCAGGGGAGCGGGGGGCCACGAGCAGTACTTC	CASRGAGGHEQYF
TRBV3-1/TRBV3-2	TRBJ2-2	-	-	14	TGTGCCAGCAGCCCTTTCGCGAACACCGGGGAGCTGTTTTTT	CASSPFANTGELFF
TRBV12-3/TRBV12-4	TRBJ2-5	-	-	12	TGTGCCAGCAGTCCAAACTTAGAGACCCAGTACTTC	CASSPNLETQYF
TRBV15	TRBJ2-1	-	TRBD1	16	TGTGCCACCAGCAGAGCCGACAGGGGCAAGCGGAATGAGCAGTTCTTC	CATSRADRGKRNEQFF
TRBV7-8	TRBJ1-4	-	-	15	TGTGCCAGCAGCTTAGATCGCCGGGAGAATGAAAAACTGTTTTTT	CASSLDRRENEKLFF
TRBV2	TRBJ1-4	-	-	14	TGTGCCAGCAGTGGGACAACAACTAATGAAAAACTGTTTTTT	CASSGTTTNEKLFF
TRBV4-1	TRBJ2-7	-	TRBD2	17	TGCGCCAGCAGCCAAGGTAACCCAACGGGGGGGACCTACGAGCAGTACTTC	CASSQGNPTGGTYEQYF
TRBV12-3/TRBV12-4	TRBJ1-2	-	TRBD1	13	TGTGCCAGCAGTTTACAGGGGGGCTATGGCTACACCTTC	CASSLQGGYGYTF
TRBV6-5	TRBJ2-1	-	TRBD1	14	TGTGCCAGCAGTTACCGGGACAGCAACAATGAGCAGTTCTTC	CASSYRDSNNEQFF
TRBV27	TRBJ1-1	-	-	12	TGTGCCAGCGGCCCCTGGGGGGTGGGAGCTTTCTTT	CASGPWGVGAFF
TRBV4-1	TRBJ2-3	-	TRBD2	16	TGCGCCAGCAGCTCCGGCGTAGCGGGAGTTTCAGATACGCAGTATTTT	CASSSGVAGVSDTQYF
TRBV29-1	TRBJ2-1	-	-	14	TGCAGCGTCGGGAGTCAGAACCGGGGGAATGAGCAGTTCTTC	CSVGSQNRGNEQFF